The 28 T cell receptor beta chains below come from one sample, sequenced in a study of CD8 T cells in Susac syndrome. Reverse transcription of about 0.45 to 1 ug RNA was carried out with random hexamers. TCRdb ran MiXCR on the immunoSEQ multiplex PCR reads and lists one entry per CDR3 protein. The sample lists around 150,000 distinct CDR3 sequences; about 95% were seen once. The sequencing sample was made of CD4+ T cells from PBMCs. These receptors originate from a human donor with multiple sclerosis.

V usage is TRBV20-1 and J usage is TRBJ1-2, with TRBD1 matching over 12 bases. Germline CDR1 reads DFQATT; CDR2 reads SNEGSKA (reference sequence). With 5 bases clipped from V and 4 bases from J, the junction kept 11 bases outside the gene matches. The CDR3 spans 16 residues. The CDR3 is CSASMGGQGARYGYTF. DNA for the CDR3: TGCAGTGCTTCTATGGGGGGACAGGGGGCTCGCTATGGCTACACCTTC.

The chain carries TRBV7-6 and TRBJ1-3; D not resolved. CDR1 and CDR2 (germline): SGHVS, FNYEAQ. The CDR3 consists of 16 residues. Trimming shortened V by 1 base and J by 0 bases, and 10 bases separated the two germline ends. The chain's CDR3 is CASSLGPLNSGNTIYF. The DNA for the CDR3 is TGTGCCAGCAGCTTAGGTCCTTTGAACTCTGGAAACACCATATATTTT.

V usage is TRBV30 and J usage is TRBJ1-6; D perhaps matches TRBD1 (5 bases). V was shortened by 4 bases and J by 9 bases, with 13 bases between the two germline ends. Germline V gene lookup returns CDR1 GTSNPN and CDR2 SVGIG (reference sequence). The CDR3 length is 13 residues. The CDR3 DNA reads TGTGCCTGGAATGGGGGGAGAAGTTCACCCCTCCACTTT. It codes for CAWNGGRSSPLHF.

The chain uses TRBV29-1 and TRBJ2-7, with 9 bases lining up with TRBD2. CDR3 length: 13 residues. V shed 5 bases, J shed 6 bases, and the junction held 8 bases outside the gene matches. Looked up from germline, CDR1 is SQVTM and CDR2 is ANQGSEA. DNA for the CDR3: TGCAGCGTTATTCCGGGACTAGCACGCGAGCAGTACTTC. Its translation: CSVIPGLAREQYF.

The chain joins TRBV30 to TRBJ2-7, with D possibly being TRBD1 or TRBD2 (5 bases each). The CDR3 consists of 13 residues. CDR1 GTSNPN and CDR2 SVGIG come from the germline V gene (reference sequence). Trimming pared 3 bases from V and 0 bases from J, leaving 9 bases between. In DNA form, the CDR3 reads TGTGCCTGGAGCGTCGGGGCCTCCTACGAGCAGTACTTC. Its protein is CAWSVGASYEQYF.

CDR3 sequence: CSALRTGASTDTQYF. The CDR3 DNA is TGCAGTGCCCTGAGGACAGGGGCTAGCACAGATACGCAGTATTTT. This chain links TRBV20-1 with TRBJ2-3, with 9 bases matching TRBD1. The CDR3 runs to 15 residues. The germline gives CDR1 DFQATT, CDR2 SNEGSKA (reference sequence). The ends lost 6 bases at V and 0 bases at J; junction bases unmatched: 7.

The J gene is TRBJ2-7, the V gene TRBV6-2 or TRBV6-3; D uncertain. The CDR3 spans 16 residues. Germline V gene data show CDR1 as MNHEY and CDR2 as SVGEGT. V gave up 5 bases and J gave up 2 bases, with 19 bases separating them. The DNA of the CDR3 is TGTGCCAGCAGTCCTTTGTGGGGTGTAAAGGCCTACGAGCAGTACTTC. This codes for CASSPLWGVKAYEQYF.

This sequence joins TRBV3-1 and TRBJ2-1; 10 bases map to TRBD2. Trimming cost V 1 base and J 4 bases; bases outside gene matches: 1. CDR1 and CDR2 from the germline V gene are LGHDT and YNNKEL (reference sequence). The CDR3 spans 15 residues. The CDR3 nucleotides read TGTGCCAGCAGCCAAGCAGCGGGGGGGTACAATGAGCAGTTCTTC. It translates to CASSQAAGGYNEQFF.

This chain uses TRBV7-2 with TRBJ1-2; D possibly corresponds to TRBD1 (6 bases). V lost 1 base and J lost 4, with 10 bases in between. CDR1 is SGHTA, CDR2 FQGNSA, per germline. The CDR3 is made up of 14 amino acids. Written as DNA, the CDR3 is TGTGCCAGCAGCTTAGTGGGGGGGGCCTATGGCTACACCTTC. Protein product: CASSLVGGAYGYTF.

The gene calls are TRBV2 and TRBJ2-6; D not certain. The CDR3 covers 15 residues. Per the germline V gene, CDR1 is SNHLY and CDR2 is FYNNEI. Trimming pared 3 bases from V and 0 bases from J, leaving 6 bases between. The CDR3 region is CASSDMGSGANVLTF. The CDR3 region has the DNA TGTGCCAGCAGTGATATGGGCTCTGGGGCCAACGTCCTGACTTTC.

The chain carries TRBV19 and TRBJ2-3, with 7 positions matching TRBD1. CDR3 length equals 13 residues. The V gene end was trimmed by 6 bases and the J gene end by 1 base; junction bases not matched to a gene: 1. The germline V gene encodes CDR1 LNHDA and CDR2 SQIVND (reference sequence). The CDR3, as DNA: TGTGCCAGTAGAGGGACAGGCACAGATACGCAGTATTTT. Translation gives CASRGTGTDTQYF.

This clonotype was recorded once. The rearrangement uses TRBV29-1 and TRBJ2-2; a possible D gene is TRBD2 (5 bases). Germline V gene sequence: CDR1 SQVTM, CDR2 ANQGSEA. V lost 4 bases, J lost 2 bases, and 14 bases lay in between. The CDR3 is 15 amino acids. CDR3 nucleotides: TGCAGCGTTGGTACGGGAAGGTTTAACACCGGGGAGCTGTTTTTT. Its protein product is CSVGTGRFNTGELFF.

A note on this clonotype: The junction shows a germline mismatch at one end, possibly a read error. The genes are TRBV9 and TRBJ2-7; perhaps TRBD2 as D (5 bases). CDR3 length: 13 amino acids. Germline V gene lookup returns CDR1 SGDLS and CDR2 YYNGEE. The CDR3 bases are TGTGCCAGCAACGTAGGGCCCGGGGACGAGCAGTACTTC. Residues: CASNVGPGDEQYF.

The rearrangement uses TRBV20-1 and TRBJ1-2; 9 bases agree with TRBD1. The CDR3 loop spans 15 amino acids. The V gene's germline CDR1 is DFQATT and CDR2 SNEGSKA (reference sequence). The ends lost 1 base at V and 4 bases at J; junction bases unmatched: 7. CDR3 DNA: TGCAGTGCTAGAGGGACAGGGGCCGCAGGCTATGGCTACACCTTC. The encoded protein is CSARGTGAAGYGYTF.

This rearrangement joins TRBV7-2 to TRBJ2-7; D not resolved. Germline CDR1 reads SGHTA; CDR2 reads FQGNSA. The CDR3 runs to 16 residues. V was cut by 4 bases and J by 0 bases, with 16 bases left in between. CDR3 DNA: TGTGCCAGCAGCTCCTCTTTGCGGAAAAACTCCTACGAGCAGTACTTC. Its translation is CASSSSLRKNSYEQYF.

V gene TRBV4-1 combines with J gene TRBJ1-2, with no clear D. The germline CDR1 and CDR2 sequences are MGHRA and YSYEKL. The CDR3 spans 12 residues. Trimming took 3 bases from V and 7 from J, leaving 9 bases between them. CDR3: CASSHPSGGYTF. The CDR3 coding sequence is TGCGCCAGCAGCCATCCTTCAGGTGGCTACACCTTC.

The chain's CDR3 is CASKTGSGKTQYF. The CDR3 DNA reads TGTGCCAGTAAAACAGGGTCCGGTAAGACCCAGTACTTC. The rearrangement uses TRBV19 and TRBJ2-5, with D possibly being TRBD1 (6 bases). V was clipped by 7 bases and J by 6 bases, with 15 bases between them. The germline gives CDR1 LNHDA, CDR2 SQIVND (reference sequence). The CDR3 extends over 13 amino acids.

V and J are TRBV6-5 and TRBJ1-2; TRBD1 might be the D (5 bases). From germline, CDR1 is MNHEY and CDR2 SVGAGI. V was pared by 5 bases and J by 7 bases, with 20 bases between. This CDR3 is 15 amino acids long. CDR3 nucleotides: TGTGCCAGCAGTCCCAACAGGCCTGCCGTAGGTGGCTACACCTTC. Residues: CASSPNRPAVGGYTF.

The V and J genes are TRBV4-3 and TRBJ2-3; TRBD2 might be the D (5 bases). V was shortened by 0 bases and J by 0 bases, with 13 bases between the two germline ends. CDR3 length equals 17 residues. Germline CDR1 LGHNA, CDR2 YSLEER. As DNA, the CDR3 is TGCGCCAGCAGCCAAGAGCGACGGGGAGTTAGCACAGATACGCAGTATTTT. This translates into CASSQERRGVSTDTQYF.

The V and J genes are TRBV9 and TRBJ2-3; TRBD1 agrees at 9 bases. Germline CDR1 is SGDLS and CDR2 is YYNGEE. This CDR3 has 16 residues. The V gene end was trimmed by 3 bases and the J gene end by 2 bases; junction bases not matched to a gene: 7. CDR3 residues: CASSGRDRVITDTQYF. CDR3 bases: TGTGCCAGCAGCGGACGGGACAGGGTCATCACAGATACGCAGTATTTT.

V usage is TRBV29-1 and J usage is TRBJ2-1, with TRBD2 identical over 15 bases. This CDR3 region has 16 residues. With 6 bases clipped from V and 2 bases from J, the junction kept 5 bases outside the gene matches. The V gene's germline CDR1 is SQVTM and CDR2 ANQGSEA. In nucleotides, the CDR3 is TGCAGCGTGGGAGGACTAGCGGGGGGGACCTACAATGAGCAGTTCTTC. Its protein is CSVGGLAGGTYNEQFF.

This CDR3 reads CASSNQADQETQYF. Written as DNA, the CDR3 is TGTGCCAGCAGTAATCAAGCAGACCAAGAGACCCAGTACTTC. The chain couples TRBV6-5 to TRBJ2-5; D is unresolved. Germline V gene sequence: CDR1 MNHEY, CDR2 SVGAGI. The CDR3 has 14 amino acids. The V and J ends lost 5 bases and 0 bases respectively, with 10 bases between them.

The CDR3 coding sequence is TGTGCCAGCACCTCCCCGGGACAGCCCCAGCATTTT. Translated: CASTSPGQPQHF. The V call is TRBV7-9, the J call TRBJ1-5; no clear D gene. Trimming took 7 bases from V and 7 from J, leaving 11 bases between them. This CDR3 is built from 12 residues. Germline V gene sequence: CDR1 SEHNR, CDR2 FQNEAQ (reference sequence).

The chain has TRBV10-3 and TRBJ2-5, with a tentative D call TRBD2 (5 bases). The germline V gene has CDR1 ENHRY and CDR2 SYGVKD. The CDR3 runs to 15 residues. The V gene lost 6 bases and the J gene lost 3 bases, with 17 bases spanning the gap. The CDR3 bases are TGTGCCATCAGCAACGGACCGAGCGGTGAAGAGACCCAGTACTTC. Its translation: CAISNGPSGEETQYF.

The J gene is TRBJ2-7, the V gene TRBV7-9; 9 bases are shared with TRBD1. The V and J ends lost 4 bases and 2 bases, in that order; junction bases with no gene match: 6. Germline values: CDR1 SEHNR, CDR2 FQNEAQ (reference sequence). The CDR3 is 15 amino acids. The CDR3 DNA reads TGTGCCAGCAGCTCCCGGGACAGGGTGCCCTACGAGCAGTACTTC. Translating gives CASSSRDRVPYEQYF.

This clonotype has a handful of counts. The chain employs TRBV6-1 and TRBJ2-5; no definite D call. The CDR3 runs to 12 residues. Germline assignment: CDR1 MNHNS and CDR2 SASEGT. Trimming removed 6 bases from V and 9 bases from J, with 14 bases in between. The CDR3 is CASRAIRGAQYF. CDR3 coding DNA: TGTGCCAGCAGGGCGATTCGAGGCGCCCAGTACTTC.

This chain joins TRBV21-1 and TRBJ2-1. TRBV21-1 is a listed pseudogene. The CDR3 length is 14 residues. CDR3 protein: CASSNEWPHNEQFF. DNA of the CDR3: TGTGCCAGCAGCAACGAGTGGCCTCACAATGAGCAGTTCTTC.

The CDR3, as DNA: TGTGCCAGCAGCTTAATTCCGGGACTGCCCGATACGCAGTATTTT. Protein sequence: CASSLIPGLPDTQYF. The chain combines TRBV11-2 with TRBJ2-3; D perhaps matches TRBD2 (6 bases). CDR3 size: 15 residues. Germline CDR1 reads SGHAT; CDR2 reads FQNNGV. V lost 2 bases, J lost 6 bases, and 15 bases lay in between. The full variable domain, in which reference TRBV11-2 and TRBJ2-3 provide the parts outside the CDR3, is EAGVAQSPRYKIIEKRQSVAFWCNPISGHATLYWYQQILGQGPKLLIQFQNNGVVDDSQLPKDRFSAERLKGVDSTLKIQPAKLEDSAVYLCASSLIPGLPDTQYFGPGTRLTVL.